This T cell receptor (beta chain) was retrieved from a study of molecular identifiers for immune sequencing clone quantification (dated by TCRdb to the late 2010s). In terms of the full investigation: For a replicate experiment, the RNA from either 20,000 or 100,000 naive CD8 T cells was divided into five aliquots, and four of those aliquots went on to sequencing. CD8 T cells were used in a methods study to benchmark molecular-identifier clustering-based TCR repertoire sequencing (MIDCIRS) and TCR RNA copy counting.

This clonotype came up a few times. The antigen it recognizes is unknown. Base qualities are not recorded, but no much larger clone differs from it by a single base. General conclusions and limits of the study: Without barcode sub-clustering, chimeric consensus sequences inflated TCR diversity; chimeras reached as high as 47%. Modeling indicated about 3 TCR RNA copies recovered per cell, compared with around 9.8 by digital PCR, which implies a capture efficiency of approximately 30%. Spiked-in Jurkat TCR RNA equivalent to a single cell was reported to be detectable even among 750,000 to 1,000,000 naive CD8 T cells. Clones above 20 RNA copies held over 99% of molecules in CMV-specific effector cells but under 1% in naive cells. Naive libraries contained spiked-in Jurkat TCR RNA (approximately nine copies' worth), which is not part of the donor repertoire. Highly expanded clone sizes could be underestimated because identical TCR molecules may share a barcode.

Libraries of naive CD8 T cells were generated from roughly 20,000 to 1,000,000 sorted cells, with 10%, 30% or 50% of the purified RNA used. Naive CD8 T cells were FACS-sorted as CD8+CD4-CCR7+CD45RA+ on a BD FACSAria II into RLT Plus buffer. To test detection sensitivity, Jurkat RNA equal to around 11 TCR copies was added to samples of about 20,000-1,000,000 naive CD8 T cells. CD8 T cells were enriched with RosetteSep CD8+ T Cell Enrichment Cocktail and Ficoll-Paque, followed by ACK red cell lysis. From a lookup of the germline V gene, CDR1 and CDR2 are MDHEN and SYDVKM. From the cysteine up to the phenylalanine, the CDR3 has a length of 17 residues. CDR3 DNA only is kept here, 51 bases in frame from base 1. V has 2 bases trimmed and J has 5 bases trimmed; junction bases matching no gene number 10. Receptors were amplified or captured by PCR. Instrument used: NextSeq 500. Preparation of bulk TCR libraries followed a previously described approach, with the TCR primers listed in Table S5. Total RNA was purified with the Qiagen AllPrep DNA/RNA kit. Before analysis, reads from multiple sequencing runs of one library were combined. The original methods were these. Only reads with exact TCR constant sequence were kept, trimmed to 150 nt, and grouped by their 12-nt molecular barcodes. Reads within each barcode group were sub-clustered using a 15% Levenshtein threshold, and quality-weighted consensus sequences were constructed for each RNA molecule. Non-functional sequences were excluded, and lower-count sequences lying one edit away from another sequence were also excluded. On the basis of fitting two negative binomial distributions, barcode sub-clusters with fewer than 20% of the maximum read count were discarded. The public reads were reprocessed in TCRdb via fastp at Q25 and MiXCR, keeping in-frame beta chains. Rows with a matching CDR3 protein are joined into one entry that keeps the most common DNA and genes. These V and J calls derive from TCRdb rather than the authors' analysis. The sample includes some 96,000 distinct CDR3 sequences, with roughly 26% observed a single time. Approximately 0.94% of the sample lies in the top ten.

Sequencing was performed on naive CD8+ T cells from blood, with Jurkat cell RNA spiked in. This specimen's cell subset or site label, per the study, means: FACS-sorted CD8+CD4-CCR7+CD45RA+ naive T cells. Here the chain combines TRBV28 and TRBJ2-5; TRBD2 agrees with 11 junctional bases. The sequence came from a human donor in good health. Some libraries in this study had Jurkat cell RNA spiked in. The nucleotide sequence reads TGTGCCAGCAGTTTAACTAGCGGGAGTTTAGGGTGGGAGACCCAGTACTTC. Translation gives CASSLTSGSLGWETQYF.